Listed here are 2 T cell receptor beta chains from one sample, sequenced in a study of blood T cell repertoires in COVID-19. TCRdb's table, derived via immunoSEQ multiplex PCR, lists solely in-frame clones and lacks some. The sample has a few hundred thousand clones, roughly 88% seen once; the top ten hold around 3%. Source material: peripheral blood. These receptors were taken from a woman aged 25 to 39 with active or convalescent COVID-19.

The chain combines TRBV6-2 or TRBV6-3 with TRBJ1-1; 8 bases line up with TRBD1. Germline CDR1 MNHEY, CDR2 SVGEGT. The CDR3 runs to 18 residues. The trim removed 1 base at V and 4 bases at J, leaving 14 bases unmatched. The CDR3 coding sequence is TGTGCCAGCAGTTACTTACCCCCCGGGACAGGCGGCCCCACTGAAGCTTTCTTT. As protein: CASSYLPPGTGGPTEAFF.

A single count supports this clone. CDR3 amino acids: CAWSTPIPGGHYGYTF. The CDR3 DNA reads as TGTGCCTGGAGTACCCCGATCCCGGGGGGTCACTATGGCTACACCTTC. This chain joins TRBV30 and TRBJ1-2, with TRBD1 as a possible D gene (5 bases). V lost 2 bases and J lost 3, with 19 bases in between. The CDR3 loop spans 16 amino acids. Germline assignment: CDR1 GTSNPN and CDR2 SVGIG (reference sequence).